This passage covers 5 T cell receptor beta chains from one sample sequenced in a study of T-cell reconstitution after alpha-beta-depleted transplantation in children (dated by TCRdb to about 2016). The treatment or condition label of this sample denotes: allogeneic hematopoietic cell transplantation with graft depleted of TCRalphabeta T cells and CD19 B cells. Receptor libraries were prepared by PCR. Sequenced using an Illumina HiSeq 2500. TCR libraries were prepared with molecular barcoding, using unique molecular identifiers to normalize TCRbeta repertoire quantification. TCRdb handled the public reads itself, with Q25 trimming in fastp and clone calling in MiXCR, and kept productive beta chains. A single entry per CDR3 protein holds the most common genes and DNA from its merged rows. For this sample there are a few hundred thousand distinct CDR3 sequences; over 20% appear just once. About 35% of the sample is held by the ten biggest clonotypes.

The sequencing used PBMCs, collected before TCRalphabeta/CD19-depleted stem cell transplant. The origin of the receptors is a boy under two years old with Wiskott-Aldrich syndrome, due to receive a stem cell transplant.

This clonotype appeared a few times. V is TRBV5-1 and J is TRBJ2-2; possible D gene TRBD2, 5 bases. V lost 4 bases, J lost 0 bases, and 19 bases lay in between. Germline assignment: CDR1 SGHRS and CDR2 YFSETQ. There are 18 residues in the CDR3. CDR3 sequence reads: CASSPLMRRFANTGELFF. For the CDR3, the DNA is TGCGCCAGCAGCCCTCTAATGCGGAGGTTCGCGAACACCGGGGAGCTGTTTTTT. The full variable domain, completed using reference TRBV5-1 and TRBJ2-2, is KAGVTQTPRYLIKTRGQQVTLSCSPISGHRSVSWYQQTPGQGLQFLFEYFSETQRNKGNFPGRFSGRQFSNSRSEMNVSTLELGDSALYLCASSPLMRRFANTGELFFGEGSRLTVL.

This clonotype has more than one count but fewer than ten. The chain joins TRBV7-9 to TRBJ2-1; 9 bases fit TRBD1. J was trimmed by 6 bases and V by 6 bases; bases with no gene match: 9. This CDR3 is built from 15 residues. The germline V gene encodes CDR1 SEHNR and CDR2 FQNEAQ (reference sequence). The DNA for the CDR3 is TGTGCCAGCAGGCTCCGGGACAGGGCGGTCAATGAGCAGTTCTTC. Translating it yields CASRLRDRAVNEQFF. Full variable domain (missing parts from reference TRBV7-9 and TRBJ2-1): DTGVSQNPRHKITKRGQNVTFRCDPISEHNRLYWYRQTLGQGPEFLTYFQNEAQLEKSRLLSDRFSAERPKGSFSTLEIQRTEQGDSAMYLCASRLRDRAVNEQFFGPGTRLTVL.

The chain employs TRBV28 and TRBJ2-7, with TRBD2 matching over 10 bases. V trimming: 2 bases; J trimming: 7 bases; junction bases outside the gene matches: 5. There are 14 residues in the CDR3. Germline V gene lookup returns CDR1 MDHEN and CDR2 SYDVKM. In DNA, the CDR3 is TGTGCCAGCAGTTTAGGACTAGCGGTTGGGGAGCAGTACTTC. Protein product: CASSLGLAVGEQYF.

This chain joins TRBV10-3 and TRBJ2-7, with TRBD1 matching 9 bases. The junction had 10 bases not matched to a gene; V was cut back by 6 bases and J by 10 bases. This CDR3 spans 13 amino acids. Per germline, CDR1 ENHRY and CDR2 SYGVKD. The CDR3 DNA is TGTGCCATCAGCCCTTTGGACAGGGGAGGCCAGTACTTC. Protein product: CAISPLDRGGQYF.

This sequence joins TRBV20-1 and TRBJ2-7, with TRBD2 matching over 14 bases. This CDR3 region has 14 residues. Germline values: CDR1 DFQATT, CDR2 SNEGSKA (reference sequence). Trimming took 4 bases from V and 4 from J; bases not matched to a gene: 3. The CDR3, as DNA: TGCAGTGCTACCGGGACTAGCGGGAGATACGAGCAGTACTTC. Translated, it gives CSATGTSGRYEQYF.